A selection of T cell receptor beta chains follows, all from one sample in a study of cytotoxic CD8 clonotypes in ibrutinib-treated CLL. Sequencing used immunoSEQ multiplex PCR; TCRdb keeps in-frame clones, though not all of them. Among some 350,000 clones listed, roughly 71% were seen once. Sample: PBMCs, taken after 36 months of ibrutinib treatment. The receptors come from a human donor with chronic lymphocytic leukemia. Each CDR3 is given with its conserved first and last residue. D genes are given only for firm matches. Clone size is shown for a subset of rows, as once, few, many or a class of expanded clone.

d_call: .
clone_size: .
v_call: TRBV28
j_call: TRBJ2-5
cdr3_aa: CASSSQYQETQYF
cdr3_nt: TGTGCCAGCAGTTCACAGTACCAAGAGACCCAGTACTTC

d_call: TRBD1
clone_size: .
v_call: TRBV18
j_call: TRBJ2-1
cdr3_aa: CASSPPGQGSYNEQFF
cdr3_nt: TGTGCCAGCTCACCACCAGGACAGGGGTCTTACAATGAGCAGTTCTTC

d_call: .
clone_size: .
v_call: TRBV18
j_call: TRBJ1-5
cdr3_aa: CASSPLHTYNQPQHF
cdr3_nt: TGTGCCAGCTCACCACTCCACACGTACAATCAGCCCCAGCATTTT

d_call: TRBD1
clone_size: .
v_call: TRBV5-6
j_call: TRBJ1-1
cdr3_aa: CASSSWGQGEGKNTEAFF
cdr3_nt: TGTGCCAGCAGCTCCTGGGGACAGGGTGAGGGGAAGAACACTGAAGCTTTCTTT

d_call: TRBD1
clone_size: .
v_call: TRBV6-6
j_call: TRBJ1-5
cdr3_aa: CASSLHTGGSNQPQHF
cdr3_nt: TGTGCCAGCAGTTTACATACAGGGGGTAGCAATCAGCCCCAGCATTTT

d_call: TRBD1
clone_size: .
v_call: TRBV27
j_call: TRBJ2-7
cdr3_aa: CASSKSTGARYEQYF
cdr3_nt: TGTGCCAGCAGTAAATCGACAGGGGCTCGGTACGAGCAGTACTTC

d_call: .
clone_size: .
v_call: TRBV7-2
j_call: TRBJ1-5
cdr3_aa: CASSLALGPGQPQHF
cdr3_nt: TGTGCCAGCAGCTTAGCGCTGGGTCCGGGTCAGCCCCAGCATTTT

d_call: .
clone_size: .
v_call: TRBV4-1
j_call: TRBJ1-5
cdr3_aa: CASSQVADSNQPQHF
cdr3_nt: TGCGCCAGCAGCCAAGTGGCAGATAGCAATCAGCCCCAGCATTTT

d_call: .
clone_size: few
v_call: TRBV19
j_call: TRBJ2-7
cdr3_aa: CATRDVLPPYEQYF
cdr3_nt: TGTGCCACCCGGGACGTCCTCCCCCCCTACGAGCAGTACTTC

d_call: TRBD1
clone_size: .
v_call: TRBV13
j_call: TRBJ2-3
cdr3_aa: CASSSLSLDRVSDTQYF
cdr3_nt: TGTGCCAGCAGCTCATTAAGTCTAGACAGGGTATCAGATACGCAGTATTTT

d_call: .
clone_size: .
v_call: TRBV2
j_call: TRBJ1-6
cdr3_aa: CARGIGSPLHF
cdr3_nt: TGTGCCAGGGGGATAGGTTCACCCCTCCACTTT

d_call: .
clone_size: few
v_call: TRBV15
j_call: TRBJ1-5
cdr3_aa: CATSRDGLVQSNQPQHF
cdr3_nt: TGTGCCACCAGCAGAGATGGGTTGGTGCAGAGCAATCAGCCCCAGCATTTT

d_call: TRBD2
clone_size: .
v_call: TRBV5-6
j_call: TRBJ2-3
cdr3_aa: CASSPGTSGADTQYF
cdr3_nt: TGTGCCAGCAGCCCGGGGACTAGCGGGGCAGATACGCAGTATTTT

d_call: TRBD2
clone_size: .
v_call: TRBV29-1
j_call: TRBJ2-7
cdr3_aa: CSVGAYGLAGSYEQYF
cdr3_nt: TGCAGCGTTGGGGCCTACGGACTAGCCGGTTCCTACGAGCAGTACTTC

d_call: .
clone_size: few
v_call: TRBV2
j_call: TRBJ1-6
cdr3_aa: CASSQAFPTRLVNSPLHF
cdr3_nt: TGTGCCAGCAGTCAAGCCTTCCCGACCCGCCTCGTTAATTCACCCCTCCACTTT

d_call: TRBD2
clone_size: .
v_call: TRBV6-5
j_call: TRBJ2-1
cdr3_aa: CASSPSGRSYNEQFF
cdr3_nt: TGTGCCAGCTCCCCGAGCGGGAGATCCTACAATGAGCAGTTCTTC

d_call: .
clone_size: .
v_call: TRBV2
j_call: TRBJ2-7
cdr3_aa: CASRVRVEGWGHYEQYF
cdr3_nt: TGTGCCAGCAGAGTGCGTGTCGAGGGTTGGGGACACTACGAGCAGTACTTC

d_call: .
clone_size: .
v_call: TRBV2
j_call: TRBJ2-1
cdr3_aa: CASTRGNNEQFF
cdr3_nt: TGTGCCAGTACGAGGGGAAACAATGAGCAGTTCTTC

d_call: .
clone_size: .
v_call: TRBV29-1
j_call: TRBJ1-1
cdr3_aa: CSVKLNTEAFF
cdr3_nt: TGCAGCGTGAAGCTTAACACTGAAGCTTTCTTT

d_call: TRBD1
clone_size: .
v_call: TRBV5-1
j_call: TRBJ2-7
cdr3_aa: CASSSRTGDVYEQYF
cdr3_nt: TGCGCCAGCAGCTCTAGGACAGGGGACGTCTACGAGCAGTACTTC

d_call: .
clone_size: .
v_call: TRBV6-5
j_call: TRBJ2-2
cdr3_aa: CASSLGGLNTGELFF
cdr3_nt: TGTGCCAGCAGTCTCGGGGGCTTGAACACCGGGGAGCTGTTTTTT

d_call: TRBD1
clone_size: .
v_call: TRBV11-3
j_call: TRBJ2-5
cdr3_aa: CASSPGTGAQETQYF
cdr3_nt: TGTGCCAGCAGCCCCGGGACAGGGGCCCAAGAGACCCAGTACTTC

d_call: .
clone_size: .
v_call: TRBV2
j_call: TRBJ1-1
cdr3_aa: CASNRGAYEAFF
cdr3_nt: TGTGCCTCAAATAGGGGAGCCTATGAAGCTTTCTTT

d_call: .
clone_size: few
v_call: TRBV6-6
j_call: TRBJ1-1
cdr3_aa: CASDEPNTEAFF
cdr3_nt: TGTGCCAGCGACGAGCCGAACACTGAAGCTTTCTTT

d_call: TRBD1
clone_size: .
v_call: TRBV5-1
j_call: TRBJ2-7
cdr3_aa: CASSSQGAQGEQYF
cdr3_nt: TGCGCCAGCAGCTCCCAGGGGGCTCAAGGCGAGCAGTACTTC

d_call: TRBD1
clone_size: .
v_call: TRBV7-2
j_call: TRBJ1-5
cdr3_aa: CASSLVGQGSQPQHF
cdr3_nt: TGTGCCAGCAGCTTAGTTGGACAGGGTAGTCAGCCCCAGCATTTT

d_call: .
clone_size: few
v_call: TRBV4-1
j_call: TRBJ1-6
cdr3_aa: CASKPPGSSYNSPLHF
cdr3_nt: TGCGCCAGCAAGCCCCCAGGGAGCTCCTATAATTCACCCCTCCACTTT

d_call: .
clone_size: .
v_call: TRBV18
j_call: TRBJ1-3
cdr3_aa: CASSPPGGPGNTIYF
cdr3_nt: TGTGCCAGCTCACCACCGGGGGGGCCTGGAAACACCATATATTTT

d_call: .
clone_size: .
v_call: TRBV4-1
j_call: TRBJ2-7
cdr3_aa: CASSQEGRASYEQYF
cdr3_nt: TGCGCCAGCAGCCAAGAGGGCAGAGCTTCCTACGAGCAGTACTTC

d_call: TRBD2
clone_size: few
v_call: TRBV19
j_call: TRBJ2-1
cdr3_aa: CASSTLAGEQFF
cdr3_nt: TGTGCCAGTAGTACACTAGCGGGTGAGCAGTTCTTC

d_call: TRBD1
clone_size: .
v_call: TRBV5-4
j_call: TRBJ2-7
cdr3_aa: CASSFYTGVEQYF
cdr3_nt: TGTGCCAGCAGCTTCTATACAGGGGTCGAGCAGTACTTC

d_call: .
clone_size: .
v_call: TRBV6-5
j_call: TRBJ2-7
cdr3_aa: CASSYSSRHTAYEQYF
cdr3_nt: TGTGCCAGCAGTTACTCAAGCCGGCACACCGCCTACGAGCAGTACTTC